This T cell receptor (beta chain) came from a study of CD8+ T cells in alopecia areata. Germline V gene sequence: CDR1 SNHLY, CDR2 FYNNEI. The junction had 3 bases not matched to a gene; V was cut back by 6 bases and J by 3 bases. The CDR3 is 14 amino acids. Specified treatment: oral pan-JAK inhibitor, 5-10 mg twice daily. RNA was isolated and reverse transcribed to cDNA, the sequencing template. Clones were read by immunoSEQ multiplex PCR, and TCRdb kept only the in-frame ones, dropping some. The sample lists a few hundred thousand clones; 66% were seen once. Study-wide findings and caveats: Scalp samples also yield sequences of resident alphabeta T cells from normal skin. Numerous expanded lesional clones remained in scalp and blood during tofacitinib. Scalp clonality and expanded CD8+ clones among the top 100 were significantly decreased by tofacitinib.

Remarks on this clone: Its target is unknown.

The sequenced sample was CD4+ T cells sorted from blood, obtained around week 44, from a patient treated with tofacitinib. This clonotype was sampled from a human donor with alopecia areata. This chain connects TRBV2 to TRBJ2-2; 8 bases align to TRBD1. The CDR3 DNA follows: TGTGCCAGCAGACCGACAGGGGACACCGGGGAGCTGTTTTTT. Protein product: CASRPTGDTGELFF.